This T cell receptor (beta chain) was sequenced in a study of blood T cell repertoires in COVID-19. Study-wide context: PBMCs, B-cell-depleted T cells, or T cells were the source of the cDNA or gDNA that made up the material.

The CDR3 length is 18 residues. CDR1 is SGHRS and CDR2 is YFSETQ in the germline V gene. The V end lost 7 bases, the J end lost 4 bases, and 29 bases lay between the germline ends. Authors' methods: By means of reference gene primer amplification, nucleated cell counts were estimated. The table came from immunoSEQ multiplex PCR; TCRdb's copy has only in-frame clones and leaves some out. The V and J calls and clone size were taken over from that table, and D and trimming were inferred from the DNA. Among tens of thousands of clones listed, approximately 95% were seen once. V usage is TRBV5-1 and J usage is TRBJ1-2, with D possibly matching TRBD1 (5 bases). This clonotype was sampled from a male donor with active COVID-19. Sequencing input: peripheral blood. The CDR3 reads CASGSPRFSGLIFYGYTF. CDR3 coding DNA: TGCGCCAGCGGTTCCCCAAGGTTCTCAGGGCTGATATTCTATGGCTACACCTTC. Full variable domain (rest looked up from reference TRBV5-1 and TRBJ1-2): KAGVTQTPRYLIKTRGQQVTLSCSPISGHRSVSWYQQTPGQGLQFLFEYFSETQRNKGNFPGRFSGRQFSNSRSEMNVSTLELGDSALYLCASGSPRFSGLIFYGYTFGSGTRLTVV.